Described below is a single T cell receptor beta chain sequence and its context. Its antigen target is currently unknown. Within one base of it there is no much larger clone, and no base qualities were kept. The junction carries 17 bases between V and J, which are trimmed by 5 bases and 0 bases respectively. Reading from cysteine to phenylalanine, the CDR3 counts 17 amino acids. The CDR3 DNA has 51 bases and is translated from base 1. CDR1 and CDR2 (SGHDN, FVKESK) derive from the germline V gene. The sample originates from a study of blood T cell repertoires in COVID-19 (dated by TCRdb to about 2020). Context from the whole study: Collaborator samples came from the United States, Italy and Spain and covered acute and convalescent phases of COVID-19. Deeply sampled blood TCRbeta repertoires from subjects exposed to, actively infected with, or recovered from COVID-19 were included in the dataset. The repertoires were released in a freely available public database intended as a resource for research on the immune response to SARS-CoV-2. A de-identified subject ID, COVID-19 status, age in years and sex were almost always included in the sample metadata. The samples were drawn from the first 160 participants of the ongoing ImmuneRACE study and from 1,254 subjects provided by 6 global collaborators. Where available, HLA class I and class II types were taken from metadata supplied by the sample provider and were not determined by assay-based typing. The material from the prospective study consisted of cDNA or gDNA derived from T cells, B-cell-depleted T cells, or PBMCs. General conclusions and limits of the study: How much clinical and demographic metadata was included differed by source and by participant, and the metadata was provided uncurated.

The collaborating institutions used their own protocols to collect whole blood in K2EDTA tubes. For TCRbeta analysis, collaborators shipped samples in one of three forms: frozen whole blood, isolated PBMCs, or DNA extracted from either of those sample types. TCRbeta CDR3 regions were amplified from genomic DNA by means of the immunoSEQ Assay, a bias-controlled multiplex PCR. As for the authors' bioinformatics: The number of nucleated cells in each sample was estimated by amplification of reference gene primers within the assay. Sequence reads were collapsed and filtered to measure the absolute abundance of every unique TCRbeta CDR3 rearrangement. For each sample, productive Simpson clonality was calculated as the square root of Simpson's diversity index across productive rearrangements. TCRdb stores this immuneACCESS table with in-frame sequences only. Part of the clones is absent; in the studies checked, under half of the shortfall reflects unresolved V genes, and no reason is known for the rest. V and J calls and clone size come straight from that table; D and trimming were deduced from the DNA. The sample data list approximately 140,000 clones, and about 83% of these were observed just once. The biggest ten clones account for 3.5% to 4.5% of the sample.

The receptor's source is a woman aged 40 to 50 with acute or convalescent COVID-19. The V and J genes are TRBV14 and TRBJ2-1; TRBD2 is a possible D gene, resting on 7 matching bases. The specimen was peripheral blood. The sequenced DNA: TGTGCCAGCAGCACACTAGACGGGGGGCCCTCCTACAATGAGCAGTTCTTC. This codes for CASSTLDGGPSYNEQFF.